The 6 T cell receptor beta chains reported below all come from one sample, sequenced in a study of CD8 T cells in ankylosing spondylitis. TCRdb itself ran the 5' RACE reads through MiXCR, one entry per CDR3 protein. The table lists about 130,000 distinct CDR3 sequences, 7% of them singletons. Sequencing was performed on blood, either unsorted or a sorted T cell fraction (not recorded which). All receptors derive from a male donor with ankylosing spondylitis or in good health (not recorded which).

J is TRBJ2-7 and V is TRBV7-9; D unclear. CDR1 and CDR2 (germline): SEHNR, FQNEAQ (reference sequence). Trimming shortened V by 0 bases and J by 1 base, and 4 bases separated the two germline ends. There are 13 residues in the CDR3. CDR3 region: CASSLARSYEQYF. The CDR3 coding sequence is TGTGCCAGCAGCTTAGCCCGGTCCTACGAGCAGTACTTC.

V and J are TRBV4-1 and TRBJ1-2, with TRBD1 identical over 8 bases. The CDR3 totals 18 residues. Looked up from germline, CDR1 is MGHRA and CDR2 is YSYEKL. Germline trimming cut 4 bases from V and 8 bases from J; bases unmatched to any gene: 21. The CDR3, as DNA: TGCGCCAGCAGCCCTCCGGGCATTAAAAGGACAGGGAGGTACGGCTACACCTTC. This sequence encodes CASSPPGIKRTGRYGYTF.

This clonotype was seen many times. V and J are TRBV5-1 and TRBJ2-2, with 9 bases aligning to TRBD1. Trimming cost V 4 bases and J 2 bases; bases outside gene matches: 6. The CDR3 consists of 16 residues. Looked up from germline, CDR1 is SGHRS and CDR2 is YFSETQ. DNA of the CDR3: TGCGCCAGCAGCCCGCGGGACAGGGCTAACACCGGGGAGCTGTTTTTT. Translated, it gives CASSPRDRANTGELFF.

This clonotype was counted at least ten times. This chain joins TRBV27 and TRBJ2-1; a weak D match, TRBD1 (6 bases). The CDR3 loop spans 15 amino acids. Looked up from germline, CDR1 is MNHEY and CDR2 is SMNVEV (reference sequence). Between the trimmed V and J ends, which lost 5 bases and 7 bases, there was a span of 18 bases. CDR3 coding DNA: TGTGCCAGCAGTCGGGCGGTACAGGGCGGGAATGAGCAGTTCTTC. This translates into CASSRAVQGGNEQFF.

This clonotype was observed many times. The genes are TRBV5-1 and TRBJ2-2; D may be TRBD2 (5 bases). The V end lost 4 bases, the J end lost 0 bases, and 16 bases lay between the germline ends. From germline, CDR1 is SGHRS and CDR2 YFSETQ. The CDR3 totals 17 residues. CDR3 DNA sequence: TGCGCCAGCAGCCCGGGGTGGAGCGTGTCGAACACCGGGGAGCTGTTTTTT. Translating gives CASSPGWSVSNTGELFF.

Ten or more counts support this clonotype. This chain uses TRBV20-1 with TRBJ2-2, with a weak D call TRBD2 (6 bases). With 6 bases removed from V and 7 bases from J, the gap between germline ends came to 15 bases. The V gene's germline CDR1 is DFQATT and CDR2 SNEGSKA (reference sequence). CDR3 size: 13 residues. The CDR3: CSAAGPGDGELFF. For the CDR3, the DNA is TGCAGTGCAGCAGGGCCGGGAGACGGGGAGCTGTTTTTT.